This T cell receptor beta chain was observed in a study of cytomegalovirus exposure and HLA in healthy donors. This clone has just a few counts. 13 Jbeta primers and 60 Vbeta primers were used for the PCR. Profiling relied on immunoSEQ multiplex PCR, and the TCRdb table lists in-frame clones only, not all of them. The sample comprises 110,000 to 150,000 clones, nearly 10% of which are singletons, and 1.8% rests with the top ten. The ends were cut back, 2 bases at V and 4 bases at J, with 18 bases in the middle. CDR1 is SGHRS, CDR2 YFSETQ, per germline. The CDR3 extends over 17 amino acids. V and J are TRBV5-1 and TRBJ2-2; TRBD2 is a possible D gene (7 bases). The TCR comes from a man aged 50 to 59 in good health and CMV-seronegative. The sequenced sample was PBMCs. The CDR3 region is CASSFRGTGGLTGELFF. CDR3 DNA: TGCGCCAGCAGCTTTAGGGGGACGGGAGGACTCACCGGGGAGCTGTTTTTT.